A single sample gave rise to the 27 T cell receptor beta chains below, sequenced in a study of shared clonotypes between healthy human individuals. Sequenced by immunoSEQ multiplex PCR; TCRdb stores in-frame clones only, minus some. The top ten hold around 0.47% of the sample, which has over a million clones, around 98% seen once. Source material: naive CD4+ T cells sorted from blood. Subset denoted: CD45RA+ positively selected. These receptor sequences come from a man aged 25-45 years in good health.

This clone has only one observation. The chain uses TRBV19 and TRBJ2-1; 12 nucleotides align to TRBD2. Germline V CDR1 and CDR2: LNHDA, SQIVND (reference sequence). The CDR3 is 16 amino acids. The trim removed 4 bases at V and 5 bases at J, leaving 6 bases unmatched. CDR3 in amino acids: CASSKTSGGGDNEQFF. CDR3 bases: TGTGCCAGTAGTAAGACTAGCGGGGGAGGTGACAATGAGCAGTTCTTC. The variable domain in full, with the rest retrieved from reference TRBV19 and TRBJ2-1, is DGGITQSPKYLFRKEGQNVTLSCEQNLNHDAMYWYRQDPGQGLRLIYYSQIVNDFQKGDIAEGYSVSREKKESFPLTVTSAQKNPTAFYLCASSKTSGGGDNEQFFGPGTRLTVL.

The chain has TRBV19 and TRBJ1-2; D gene uncertain. This CDR3 contains 15 residues. Trimming took 1 base from V and 6 from J, leaving 15 bases between them. Per germline, CDR1 LNHDA and CDR2 SQIVND (reference sequence). CDR3 protein: CASSIVLAGPHGYTF. The CDR3 DNA follows: TGTGCCAGTAGTATAGTGTTGGCAGGACCGCATGGCTACACCTTC.

This CDR3 reads CASSRQVYADTQYF. CDR3 bases: TGTGCCAGCAGTCGACAGGTCTATGCAGATACGCAGTATTTT. V gene TRBV27 combines with J gene TRBJ2-3; D possibly corresponds to TRBD1 (6 bases). Deletions cut 5 bases from V and 4 bases from J, with 13 bases between. Germline values: CDR1 MNHEY, CDR2 SMNVEV (reference sequence). This CDR3 spans 14 amino acids.

CDR3 in DNA: TGTGCCAGCAGCTTTGCGGGAGCGGTAGATACGCAGTATTTT. Amino acid sequence: CASSFAGAVDTQYF. The chain joins TRBV5-4 to TRBJ2-3; 7 nucleotides line up with TRBD2. The germline V gene encodes CDR1 SGHNT and CDR2 YYREEE (reference sequence). CDR3 length: 14 residues. Trimming cost V 2 bases and J 5 bases; bases outside gene matches: 5.

V gene TRBV11-2 combines with J gene TRBJ1-1, with D hard to call. Trimming removed 2 bases at V and 6 bases at J, with 10 bases between. The germline V gene encodes CDR1 SGHAT and CDR2 FQNNGV. This CDR3 is 13 amino acids long. The CDR3 DNA follows: TGTGCCAGCAGCTTAAGGATTGGGGCTGAAGCTTTCTTT. Its protein product is CASSLRIGAEAFF.

V is TRBV10-3 and J is TRBJ2-2; 7 bases map to TRBD2. CDR1 and CDR2 (germline): ENHRY, SYGVKD. V dropped 1 base and J dropped 2; count of bases not matched to a gene: 10. This CDR3 contains 18 residues. CDR3 nucleotide sequence: TGTGCCATCAGTGAGTGGGGGGGGATGGCCAGCAACACCGGGGAGCTGTTTTTT. Translating gives CAISEWGGMASNTGELFF.

The chain combines TRBV28 with TRBJ1-2; the D is unclear. CDR3 length equals 12 residues. Germline loops: CDR1 MDHEN, CDR2 SYDVKM. Trimming stripped 2 bases from V and 7 bases from J, with 8 bases between. The CDR3 protein is CASSLNRAGYTF. CDR3 nucleotides: TGTGCCAGCAGTTTAAATCGGGCTGGCTACACCTTC.

The rearrangement links TRBV5-4 to TRBJ2-1; D unresolved. The germline V gene has CDR1 SGHNT and CDR2 YYREEE (reference sequence). The CDR3 contains 15 residues. V gave up 4 bases and J gave up 7 bases, with 18 bases separating them. This CDR3 reads CASSPGGSGGNEQFF. The DNA of the CDR3 is TGTGCCAGCAGCCCCGGCGGATCGGGCGGAAATGAGCAGTTCTTC.

Comments on this clone: Distinct nucleotide sequences in the sample also encode this CDR3. V and J are TRBV2 and TRBJ2-3; D uncertain. CDR1 is SNHLY, CDR2 FYNNEI, per germline. This CDR3 contains 12 residues. The ends were cut back, 6 bases at V and 2 bases at J, with 6 bases in the middle. The CDR3 here is CASRRSTDTQYF. The CDR3 DNA is TGTGCCAGCAGACGGTCCACAGATACGCAGTATTTT.

The chain is built from TRBV11-2 and TRBJ1-1, with D possibly TRBD1 on 6 matching bases. The CDR3 is made up of 14 amino acids. Trimming removed 1 base at V and 4 bases at J, with 10 bases between. CDR1 is SGHAT and CDR2 is FQNNGV in the germline V gene. CDR3 amino acids: CASSLVQGSTEAFF. Written as DNA, the CDR3 is TGTGCCAGCAGCTTAGTACAGGGCAGCACTGAAGCTTTCTTT.

The chain joins TRBV28 to TRBJ2-5; D possibly corresponds to TRBD2 (5 bases). Germline CDR1 is MDHEN and CDR2 is SYDVKM. This CDR3 comprises 15 residues. V lost 7 bases to trimming and J lost 6 bases, with 21 bases between them. The CDR3 region is CASTPGSGEKKTQYF. CDR3 coding DNA: TGTGCCAGCACGCCCGGCTCCGGGGAGAAGAAGACCCAGTACTTC.

Of note for this clone: Different DNA sequences within this sample yield the same CDR3. This chain links TRBV18 with TRBJ2-1, with 8 nucleotides matching TRBD2. CDR3 length equals 14 residues. V was pared by 3 bases and J by 3 bases, with 1 base of the junction left unmatched. Germline CDR1 reads KGHSH; CDR2 reads LQKENI. CDR3 sequence (DNA): TGTGCCAGCTCACCGGCGGGAGGCTACAATGAGCAGTTCTTC. Amino acids: CASSPAGGYNEQFF.

The rearrangement joins TRBV19 to TRBJ1-1; TRBD1 matches at 8 bases. The CDR3 has 14 residues. Trimming at V came to 1 base and at J to 5 bases, leaving 3 bases not matched to a gene. CDR1 is LNHDA, CDR2 SQIVND, per germline (reference sequence). CDR3 DNA sequence: TGTGCCAGTAGTATAGCCCGGGACAGGACTGAAGCTTTCTTT. Its translation is CASSIARDRTEAFF.

The V gene is TRBV5-1, the J gene TRBJ2-7; D may be TRBD2 (6 bases). The V end lost 2 bases, the J end lost 0 bases, and 15 bases lay between the germline ends. The CDR3 is made up of 16 amino acids. Germline-derived CDR1 and CDR2 are SGHRS and YFSETQ. The CDR3 DNA reads as TGCGCCAGCAGCTTTGTTGTGGCGGGAACCTCCTACGAGCAGTACTTC. Amino acid sequence: CASSFVVAGTSYEQYF.

The chain carries TRBV30 and TRBJ2-7; D remains ambiguous. The V end lost 0 bases, the J end lost 0 bases, and 12 bases lay between the germline ends. The CDR3 is 15 residues long. The germline CDR1 and CDR2 sequences are GTSNPN and SVGIG (reference sequence). Here the CDR3 reads CAWSVLADSSYEQYF. CDR3 DNA sequence: TGTGCCTGGAGTGTGCTCGCGGATAGCTCCTACGAGCAGTACTTC.

The rearrangement joins TRBV18 to TRBJ2-7; possible D gene TRBD1, 5 bases. This CDR3 comprises 13 residues. V was pared by 6 bases and J by 5 bases, with 14 bases between. Germline CDR1 is KGHSH and CDR2 is LQKENI. CDR3 in amino acids: CASSSSAGNEQYF. The CDR3 nucleotides are TGTGCCAGCTCGTCCTCGGCAGGGAACGAGCAGTACTTC.

V usage is TRBV6-6 and J usage is TRBJ1-5, with 7 bases matching TRBD1. The ends lost 6 bases at V and 7 bases at J; junction bases unmatched: 9. This CDR3 has 14 residues. Germline values: CDR1 MNHNY, CDR2 SVGAGI (reference sequence). CDR3 sequence reads: CASRVRQGGQPQHF. As DNA, the CDR3 is TGTGCCAGCAGAGTCCGACAGGGAGGACAGCCCCAGCATTTT.

V usage is TRBV27 and J usage is TRBJ2-3, with a tentative D call TRBD1 (5 bases). The V end lost 7 bases, the J end lost 4 bases, and 15 bases lay between the germline ends. CDR3 length equals 14 residues. CDR1 MNHEY and CDR2 SMNVEV come from the germline V gene (reference sequence). The CDR3 region is CASKTELAADTQYF. CDR3 nucleotide sequence: TGTGCCAGCAAGACAGAACTGGCGGCAGATACGCAGTATTTT.

The V and J genes are TRBV9 and TRBJ2-2; 14 positions match TRBD2. Trimming removed 3 bases from V and 0 bases from J; junction bases left unmatched: 1. Looked up from germline, CDR1 is SGDLS and CDR2 is YYNGEE. This CDR3 has 17 amino acids. The CDR3 DNA reads TGTGCCAGCAGCGCGACTAGCGGGAGGGCGAACACCGGGGAGCTGTTTTTT. It translates to CASSATSGRANTGELFF.

The V call is TRBV5-5, the J call TRBJ2-2; 14 positions agree with TRBD2. Germline V CDR1 and CDR2: SGHKS, YYEKEE (reference sequence). Trimming took 3 bases from V and 8 from J; bases not matched to a gene: 6. This CDR3 spans 16 amino acids. CDR3 in amino acids: CASSSRLAGGLGELFF. CDR3 DNA sequence: TGTGCCAGCAGCTCGAGACTAGCGGGAGGGCTAGGGGAGCTGTTTTTT.

A single count supports this clone. The rearrangement uses TRBV5-1 and TRBJ1-1, with 8 positions matching TRBD1. The J segment lost 3 bases and the V segment lost 4 bases, leaving 5 bases of the junction unmatched. The CDR3 has 14 residues. Germline lookup yields CDR1 SGHRS and CDR2 YFSETQ. CDR3 nucleotides: TGCGCCAGCAGCGCCAGGGGGCTTCACACTGAAGCTTTCTTT. Translated: CASSARGLHTEAFF.

CDR3 nucleotide sequence: TGCGCCAGCAGCTTGGTAGCCAACAATGAGCAGTTCTTC. It encodes CASSLVANNEQFF. The chain employs TRBV5-1 and TRBJ2-1; D not certain. CDR1 is SGHRS, CDR2 YFSETQ, per germline. The CDR3 runs 13 residues. The germline V and J ends were trimmed by 0 bases and 5 bases, with 6 bases remaining between them. Full variable domain (missing parts from reference TRBV5-1 and TRBJ2-1): KAGVTQTPRYLIKTRGQQVTLSCSPISGHRSVSWYQQTPGQGLQFLFEYFSETQRNKGNFPGRFSGRQFSNSRSEMNVSTLELGDSALYLCASSLVANNEQFFGPGTRLTVL.

A note on this clone: The same CDR3 can be traced to other DNA sequences in this sample. CDR3 bases: TGCAGTGCTAGCGACTACGAGCAGTACTTC. Translating gives CSASDYEQYF. The chain has TRBV20-1 and TRBJ2-7; D is unresolved. V lost 3 bases, J lost 3 bases, and 3 bases lay in between. The CDR3 contains 10 residues. Germline V gene data show CDR1 as DFQATT and CDR2 as SNEGSKA (reference sequence).

The chain links TRBV2 to TRBJ1-2; D is unresolved. This CDR3 contains 11 residues. Germline V gene data show CDR1 as SNHLY and CDR2 as FYNNEI. The germline V and J ends were trimmed by 6 bases and 2 bases, with 4 bases remaining between them. The CDR3 loop reads CASSVNYGYTF. In DNA form, the CDR3 reads TGTGCCAGCAGCGTGAACTATGGCTACACCTTC.

The count of this clone is one. The rearrangement uses TRBV7-9 and TRBJ2-7; the D call may be TRBD1 or TRBD2 (5 bases each). The germline gives CDR1 SEHNR, CDR2 FQNEAQ (reference sequence). This CDR3 region has 16 residues. The ends were cut back, 6 bases at V and 5 bases at J, with 23 bases in the middle. The CDR3 loop reads CASSLEGASGSNEQYF. The CDR3 bases are TGTGCCAGCAGTCTAGAAGGGGCGTCAGGGAGCAACGAGCAGTACTTC.

The chain employs TRBV5-1 and TRBJ1-4; D may be TRBD1 (6 bases). Germline loops: CDR1 SGHRS, CDR2 YFSETQ. This CDR3 contains 16 residues. V was trimmed by 6 bases and J by 0 bases, leaving 15 bases between them. The CDR3 region is CASTNGQTATNEKLFF. CDR3 in DNA: TGCGCCAGCACTAATGGACAGACGGCAACTAATGAAAAACTGTTTTTT.

This chain uses TRBV7-9 with TRBJ2-4; 7 bases map to TRBD1. The CDR3 contains 13 residues. Germline-derived CDR1 and CDR2 are SEHNR and FQNEAQ (reference sequence). Trimming took 1 base from V and 8 from J; bases not matched to a gene: 2. CDR3 DNA sequence: TGTGCCAGCAGCTTAGTAACAGGGGACATTCAGTACTTC. Protein product: CASSLVTGDIQYF.